The 6 T cell receptor beta chains below were found in one sample sequenced in a study of T-cell memory formation after mild COVID-19. A single record per CDR3 protein comes from TCRdb applying MiXCR to the 5' RACE reads. There are 450,000 or so distinct CDR3 sequences in the sample; roughly 23% occur only once, and approximately 12% lies in the top ten. The sequenced sample was PBMCs or a T cell subset sorted from them (not recorded which). These receptors originate from an adult woman who had mild COVID-19 (a few samples of this study predate the infection). Cell type and time point are not known.

The table lists this clonotype with a few counts. The chain combines TRBV29-1 with TRBJ2-7; 8 nucleotides line up with TRBD2. Germline V gives CDR1 SQVTM, CDR2 ANQGSEA. This CDR3 contains 13 residues. J lost 0 bases, V lost 5 bases, and 3 bases had no gene match. The CDR3 reads CSVRSGTSYEQYF. The CDR3 region has the DNA TGCAGCGTTCGTAGCGGGACCTCCTACGAGCAGTACTTC.

A few counts support this clonotype. The gene calls are TRBV5-1 and TRBJ2-7; TRBD1 is a possible D gene (5 bases). The V end was cut by 5 bases, the J end by 1 base, with 16 bases between. CDR3 length equals 15 residues. The germline V gene encodes CDR1 SGHRS and CDR2 YFSETQ. CDR3 protein: CASSDRGRTSYEQYF. The DNA for the CDR3 is TGCGCCAGCAGTGACAGAGGTCGTACGTCCTACGAGCAGTACTTC. Together with reference TRBV5-1 and TRBJ2-7, the CDR3 gives the full variable domain: KAGVTQTPRYLIKTRGQQVTLSCSPISGHRSVSWYQQTPGQGLQFLFEYFSETQRNKGNFPGRFSGRQFSNSRSEMNVSTLELGDSALYLCASSDRGRTSYEQYFGPGTRLTVT.

This clonotype has just a few counts. The chain couples TRBV12-3 or TRBV12-4 to TRBJ2-7; perhaps TRBD2 as D (6 bases). Trimming took 8 bases from V and 7 from J, leaving 12 bases between them. The CDR3 has 11 residues. CDR3 nucleotides: TGTGCCAGCGGGAGGCCGGGGGAGCAGTACTTC. Protein product: CASGRPGEQYF.

This clonotype has only a few counts. The chain joins TRBV6-2 or TRBV6-3 to TRBJ2-3, with D tentatively TRBD1 or TRBD2 (5 bases each). The CDR3 length is 15 residues. Trimming removed 4 bases at V and 5 bases at J, with 16 bases between. CDR1 is MNHEY and CDR2 is SVGEGT in the germline V gene. CDR3 residues: CASSSLPWGKDTQYF. The CDR3 DNA reads as TGTGCCAGCAGTTCCCTCCCATGGGGGAAAGATACGCAGTATTTT.

Turning to this clonotype: Relative to the germline gene, one junction end is altered; a read error may explain this. This chain uses TRBV10-3 with TRBJ2-3, with D possibly being TRBD1 (6 bases). From germline, CDR1 is ENHRY and CDR2 SYGVKD. CDR3 length: 15 amino acids. The CDR3 sequence: CAISETGIATDAQYF. In DNA, the CDR3 is TGTGCCATCAGTGAAACAGGGATAGCCACAGATGCGCAGTATTTT.

CDR3 region: CASSRTYYEQYF. CDR3 bases: TGTGCCAGCAGTCGGACATACTACGAGCAGTACTTC. The chain is built from TRBV12-3 or TRBV12-4 and TRBJ2-7, with D perhaps matching TRBD1 (5 bases). Trimming took off 5 bases at V and 3 bases at J, with 8 bases between the two ends. The CDR3 has 12 residues.